Each of the 18 T cell receptor beta chains below was sequenced from the same sample in a study of T cell changes during pregnancy in multiple sclerosis (dated by TCRdb to the late 2010s). The library was built by means of the immunoSEQ multiplex PCR assay. TCRdb retrieved this table from immuneACCESS and kept in-frame rearrangements only. Not all clones are present; in checked studies, unresolved V genes account for under half, and no reason is known for the remainder. The sample yields about 69,000 clones; about 85% were counted once. Approximately 3.4% of the sample lies in the top ten. The source material was peripheral blood, sampled before pregnancy. The receptors were sampled from a female donor with multiple sclerosis, enrolled in a pregnancy study.

The chain couples TRBV4-3 to TRBJ1-6, with a weak D call TRBD1 (6 bases). This CDR3 has 16 amino acids. Germline V gives CDR1 LGHNA, CDR2 YSLEER. Trimming took 3 bases from V and 5 from J, leaving 14 bases between them. The CDR3 DNA is TGCGCCAGCAGCCAGGGAAGACAGGCGGATAATTCACCCCTCCACTTT. Its translation is CASSQGRQADNSPLHF.

This chain joins TRBV5-1 and TRBJ2-7; D gene ambiguous. V was shortened by 0 bases and J by 5 bases, with 9 bases between the two germline ends. Germline V gene sequence: CDR1 SGHRS, CDR2 YFSETQ. CDR3 length: 13 residues. CDR3 region: CASSLAVRDEQYF. The CDR3 DNA follows: TGCGCCAGCAGCTTGGCCGTTAGAGACGAGCAGTACTTC.

The chain combines TRBV5-4 with TRBJ1-2; D ambiguous. The germline gives CDR1 SGHNT, CDR2 YYREEE (reference sequence). V was shortened by 4 bases and J by 0 bases, with 13 bases between the two germline ends. This CDR3 is 15 amino acids long. CDR3 sequence (DNA): TGTGCCAGCAGCCCCCTTCAACCAGCTAACTATGGCTACACCTTC. This gives the protein CASSPLQPANYGYTF.

The chain is built from TRBV30 and TRBJ1-1; D is ambiguous. V was cut by 0 bases and J by 8 bases, with 13 bases left in between. This CDR3 region has 13 residues. Germline loops: CDR1 GTSNPN, CDR2 SVGIG (reference sequence). CDR3 DNA: TGTGCCTGGAGTGTGGGAGACGCTTCCGAAGCTTTCTTT. Its translation is CAWSVGDASEAFF.

The chain employs TRBV27 and TRBJ1-5, with D possibly matching TRBD1 (6 bases). Germline V gives CDR1 MNHEY, CDR2 SMNVEV (reference sequence). The CDR3 covers 14 residues. Trimming cost V 5 bases and J 4 bases, with 12 bases left between them. CDR3 sequence (DNA): TGTGCCAGCAGTCCTGGGGGCCAAAATCAGCCCCAGCATTTT. Amino acid sequence: CASSPGGQNQPQHF.

This chain links TRBV11-3 with TRBJ2-1; weak D call: TRBD2 (5 bases). CDR1 SGHNT and CDR2 YENEEA come from the germline V gene. Trimming took 3 bases from V and 6 from J, leaving 9 bases between them. The CDR3 length is 13 residues. CDR3 nucleotide sequence: TGTGCCAGCAGCTTGGGTGAGGGCAATGAGCAGTTCTTC. Its protein is CASSLGEGNEQFF.

J is TRBJ2-7 and V is TRBV27; D gene uncertain. The CDR3 runs to 13 residues. In germline, CDR1 is MNHEY, CDR2 SMNVEV (reference sequence). Between the trimmed V and J ends, which lost 6 bases and 2 bases, there was a span of 11 bases. The CDR3 here is CASSLGGPYEQYF. CDR3 DNA sequence: TGTGCCAGCAGCCTCGGCGGCCCCTACGAGCAGTACTTC.

The chain has TRBV5-5 and TRBJ1-5, with 7 bases lining up with TRBD1. Germline values: CDR1 SGHKS, CDR2 YYEKEE (reference sequence). Trimming removed 4 bases from V and 0 bases from J; junction bases left unmatched: 4. The length of the CDR3 is 15 residues. The CDR3: CASSTTGFSNQPQHF. The CDR3 region has the DNA TGTGCCAGCAGCACGACAGGGTTTAGCAATCAGCCCCAGCATTTT. Based on the CDR3 plus reference TRBV5-5 and TRBJ1-5, the full variable domain is DAGVTQSPTHLIKTRGQQVTLRCSPISGHKSVSWYQQVLGQGPQFIFQYYEKEERGRGNFPDRFSARQFPNYSSELNVNALLLGDSALYLCASSTTGFSNQPQHFGDGTRLSIL.

The chain has TRBV6-1 and TRBJ1-5, with D possibly matching TRBD1 (5 bases). CDR3 size: 18 residues. Germline V gene sequence: CDR1 MNHNS, CDR2 SASEGT. Deletions cut 0 bases from V and 2 bases from J, with 17 bases between. DNA for the CDR3: TGTGCCAGCAGTGAAGCGCTAGGTGGGGGGGTGGGCAATCAGCCCCAGCATTTT. Amino acids: CASSEALGGGVGNQPQHF.

J is TRBJ2-3 and V is TRBV9, with 10 bases matching TRBD2. This CDR3 is built from 15 residues. V shed 4 bases, J shed 4 bases, and the junction held 6 bases outside the gene matches. CDR1 is SGDLS and CDR2 is YYNGEE in the germline V gene. The CDR3, as DNA: TGTGCCAGCAGCCCTTATCTAGCGGGGGCAGATACGCAGTATTTT. Protein product: CASSPYLAGADTQYF.

V and J are TRBV7-2 and TRBJ1-5; a weak D match, TRBD1 (6 bases). The CDR3 totals 14 residues. Between the trimmed V and J ends, which lost 6 bases and 0 bases, there was a span of 9 bases. Germline CDR1 and CDR2: SGHTA and FQGNSA. CDR3 residues: CASRTGISNQPQHF. The CDR3 region has the DNA TGTGCCAGCAGAACAGGGATTAGCAATCAGCCCCAGCATTTT.

This chain links TRBV4-3 with TRBJ2-2; no clear D. Trimming took 8 bases from V and 2 from J, leaving 15 bases between them. This CDR3 has 15 amino acids. Germline V gene data show CDR1 as LGHNA and CDR2 as YSLEER. The CDR3 loop is CASAQESSNTGELFF. CDR3 sequence (DNA): TGCGCCAGCGCCCAAGAATCCAGTAACACCGGGGAGCTGTTTTTT.

This clone showed up just once. The chain has TRBV30 and TRBJ1-4, with 8 bases that match TRBD1. V was pared by 3 bases and J by 5 bases, with 8 bases of the junction left unmatched. The CDR3 totals 15 residues. The germline CDR1 and CDR2 sequences are GTSNPN and SVGIG (reference sequence). CDR3 in amino acids: CAWRGLGQGNEKLFF. The CDR3 bases are TGTGCCTGGAGGGGGCTCGGACAGGGAAATGAAAAACTGTTTTTT. The variable domain in full, with the rest retrieved from reference TRBV30 and TRBJ1-4, is SQTIHQWPATLVQPVGSPLSLECTVEGTSNPNLYWYRQAAGRGLQLLFYSVGIGQISSEVPQNLSASRPQDRQFILSSKKLLLSDSGFYLCAWRGLGQGNEKLFFGSGTQLSVL.

J is TRBJ2-2 and V is TRBV9; 8 nucleotides align to TRBD1. Trimming took 3 bases from V and 5 from J; bases not matched to a gene: 6. The CDR3 runs 15 residues. Germline-derived CDR1 and CDR2 are SGDLS and YYNGEE. CDR3 region: CASSADRADTGELFF. The CDR3 DNA reads as TGTGCCAGCAGCGCGGACAGGGCGGATACCGGGGAGCTGTTTTTT.

The J gene is TRBJ1-1, the V gene TRBV7-9; D unresolved. V shed 1 base and J shed 7 bases, with 10 bases lying between them. The CDR3 extends over 13 amino acids. The germline V gene encodes CDR1 SEHNR and CDR2 FQNEAQ (reference sequence). The CDR3 DNA sequence: TGTGCCAGCAGCTTAGTAAGGCAGGTTGAAGCTTTCTTT. This encodes CASSLVRQVEAFF.

This chain joins TRBV4-1 and TRBJ2-7; TRBD1 agrees at 10 bases. The CDR3 runs to 14 residues. With 3 bases clipped from V and 4 bases from J, the junction kept 3 bases outside the gene matches. The germline V gene encodes CDR1 MGHRA and CDR2 YSYEKL. CDR3 in DNA: TGCGCCAGCAGCCACCCGGGACAGGGGTACGAGCAGTACTTC. Protein: CASSHPGQGYEQYF.

This clone was seen a few times. This chain links TRBV7-8 with TRBJ1-4; TRBD1 is a possible D gene (5 bases). The CDR3 loop spans 16 amino acids. V shed 7 bases and J shed 5 bases, with 20 bases lying between them. Germline CDR1 SGHVS, CDR2 FQNEAQ. The CDR3 protein is CASKKGFGPMNEKLFF. CDR3 DNA sequence: TGTGCCAGCAAAAAGGGGTTTGGACCGATGAATGAAAAACTGTTTTTT.

This clone was detected only once. V gene TRBV29-1 combines with J gene TRBJ2-7, with 8 nucleotides matching TRBD1. Trimming removed 4 bases from V and 4 bases from J; junction bases left unmatched: 6. This CDR3 region has 13 residues. Germline CDR1 is SQVTM and CDR2 is ANQGSEA. The CDR3 DNA is TGCAGCGTTGGATGGACAGGGCTTTACGAGCAGTACTTC. It translates to CSVGWTGLYEQYF.